This TCR beta chain was recorded in a study of cytomegalovirus exposure and HLA in healthy donors (dated 2017 in TCRdb). For the wider study: An earlier analysis of 587 of the donors reported 276 Gb of sequence data and 117 million unique TCR beta sequences obtained from approximately 180 million T cells. An early release covering over 500 HLA-typed donors comprised about 320 gigabases of sequencing data and 85 million or so unique TCR sequences. Among the roughly 400 genotyped donors, around 81% belonged to the genetic ancestry cluster associated with self-reported Caucasian donors. The aim of the study was to test whether cataloging public T cell receptors could identify signatures of past pathogen exposure. Using immunosequencing, the study profiled T cell repertoires from 500 to 800 subjects and related those repertoires to cytomegalovirus serostatus. Along with the roughly 710-subject first cohort, a separate validation cohort of some 130 different subjects was used. The study combined high-throughput TCR immunosequencing, statistical association of individual TCRs with disease status, and machine learning to predict cytomegalovirus infection status. In a later analysis, previously published TCR beta repertoires from 670 or so donors were re-analyzed and high-resolution HLA genotyping was added so that TCR occurrence patterns could be studied. The later analysis used no new phenotypic data to find candidate immune exposures, relying instead on TCR beta sequences and their occurrence across donors. To decide whether each TCR beta V gene segment behaved as functional or pseudogenic, an earlier analysis of some 580 of the donors relied on high-throughput TCR beta sequencing. Alongside the repertoire data, information on donor age, sex, ethnicity and CMV serostatus was compiled. In a later genetic analysis, genome-wide SNP genotypes for about three fifths of the 666 donors were used, and that subset was treated as a discovery cohort. Every discovery cohort repertoire had been produced on one sequencing platform. Both class I and class II loci were covered by HLA typing, at four-digit resolution. The number of typed donors differed by locus: about 620-630 for A, B, C, DRB1 and DQB1; some 500 for DQA1; 606 for DPA1; and roughly 490 for DPB1. Several DR-DQ haplotypes were treated as single units for association and clustering because of strong linkage in the cohort. Among 300 to 450 genotyped donors of the cohort, an average of roughly 240,000 unique TCR beta nucleotide sequences were sequenced per donor, roughly a sixth of them non-productive.

The method was the immunoSEQ multiplex PCR assay. A mixture of 60 forward primers for TCR Vbeta segments and 13 reverse primers for TCR Jbeta segments was used in the multiplex PCR. The CDR3 region of rearranged TCR beta genes was amplified from genomic DNA with a multiplex PCR assay. On the Illumina HiSeq System, the amplified TCR beta libraries were sequenced as 87-base-pair reads. In the source study's methods: Across the 600 to 700 repertoires, a later analysis counted about 81 million unique TCR beta chains, roughly 11 million of which were shared by at least two donors. To remove PCR and sequencing errors, raw reads were error-corrected and collapsed into unique sequences using a nearest-neighbor algorithm that merged closely related sequences. To assign V, D and J gene segments, CDR3 sequences were aligned to IMGT reference sequences. For a sequence to be retained, at least a six-nucleotide match to both a V gene segment and a J gene segment was required. A rearrangement was called productive if the CDR3 had no stop codons and remained in frame with V and J, and every other rearrangement was called non-productive. Following IMGT convention, CDR3 was defined as the stretch from the second conserved V-encoded cysteine up to the conserved J-encoded phenylalanine. Sequences without an unambiguous match to a single V gene segment were excluded from the earlier analysis of over 500 of the donors. In an earlier analysis of approximately 560 of the donors, a V segment was called functional when productive rearrangements were above 56.7%, and segregating when the standard deviation between donors exceeded 5%. To diagnose cytomegalovirus status from the catalog of TCR beta chain sequences, a statistical classification framework was built. In a later analysis, TCR nucleotide sequences were compared against IMGT/GENE-DB human TR gene sequences so that V and J genes could be assigned. In a later analysis, CDR3 sequences and most-parsimonious VDJ recombination scenarios were assigned using the TCRdist pipeline. In a later analysis, each TCR beta chain was defined by its CDR3 amino acid sequence together with its V-gene family, and reads lacking a unique V-gene family were excluded. As a way to deal with suspected cross-contamination and a sequencing artifact, a later analysis dropped 500 to 700 nucleotide sequences that were highly shared and had low generation probability. A later analysis calculated a clonal expansion index for each public chain from normalized within-repertoire ranks of inferred template counts. In a later analysis, generation probabilities were computed using a VDJ recombination model fitted to out-of-frame rearrangements, and the results were checked against IGoR. A later analysis scored TCR-TCR, TCR-HLA and TCR-CMV co-occurrence with hypergeometric tests, applying a repertoire-size bias correction to TCR pairs. False discovery rates were estimated in a later analysis by permuting HLA or CMV assignments 20 times. In a later analysis, co-occurring TCRs were grouped with DBSCAN, and TCRdist sequence similarity was added when clustering was performed within HLA-allele-positive subsets. Co-occurrence clustering excluded repertoires with fewer than 30,000 or more than 120,000 public chains, plus five with anomalous nucleotide sharing. TCRdb took over this immuneACCESS table, retaining in-frame rearrangements with V and J assigned. Such tables are incomplete; in checked studies, under half of the missing clones stem from an unresolved V gene, and the remainder is unexplained. V and J calls and clone size come straight from that table; D and trimming were deduced from the DNA. Within this sample are some 130,000 clones, with roughly 71% of them counted one time only. Approximately 6.8% of the sample comes from the top ten.

Comments on this clone: The specificity of this receptor is unknown. No much larger clone is present one base from it, and per-base qualities are unavailable.

The cohort was made up of hundreds of healthy bone marrow donors. All cohort members were sampled while nominally healthy, although unrecorded immune exposures were likely present. The donor was CMV seronegative and belonged to the group of 350 to 400 seronegative cohort members. A peripheral blood sample was provided by each donor, and peripheral blood mononuclear cells were used for TCR beta sequencing. Genomic DNA extraction from the blood cell samples was performed with the Qiagen DNeasy Blood Extraction Kit. For CDR1 and CDR2, the germline V gene (reference sequence) lists SEHNR and FQNEAQ. From the cysteine through the phenylalanine, the CDR3 covers 13 amino acids. CDR3 DNA is the only sequence kept; it has 39 bases, read in frame from the first base. Between the V and J ends, shortened by 4 bases and 3 bases respectively, the junction contains 7 bases. What the study reported, not specific to this receptor: The cohort was sequenced for TCR beta chains only, and without alpha or paired-chain data the features that could be detected were limited. A later analysis reported that several top co-occurrence clusters appeared linked to parvovirus B19, influenza, CMV and Epstein-Barr virus. The classifier was reported to diagnose cytomegalovirus status with high specificity and sensitivity in both the original cohort and the validation cohort. Some IMGT-functional V segments, including TRBV6-2 and TRBV6-3, could not be told apart with the 87-base-pair reads, so those segments were excluded. Across donors, most TCR sequences were observed very rarely, whereas some public TCRs were present in many individuals. A cluster of highly shared sequence variants was judged likely to be a technical artifact of the sequencing pipeline. In a later analysis, the rate of TCR association differed among HLA loci, with DRB1 alleles having the most associated TCRs and HLA-C alleles having the fewest. In a later analysis, HLA-associated TCR beta chains showed more clonal expansion and lower generation probabilities than non-associated chains that were equally common. A further reported finding was that TCR beta sequences accurately predicted the HLA-A and HLA-B alleles for most subjects in the first cohort. Roughly uniform sequencing depth across donors was assumed in presence/absence analyses, although this assumption may not hold. It was suggested by the authors that the approach could potentially be generalized to other disease states and immunological phenotypes. In a later genetic analysis, a missense DCLRE1C variant was associated with V-gene and J-gene trimming of TCR beta chains, and the association was replicated in an independent cohort. In an earlier analysis of several hundred of the donors, most TCR beta V segments were observed in productive rearrangements about 87% or about 30% of the time, broadly matching IMGT annotations. Correlated functional status among segregating V segments might be attributable to linkage disequilibrium, but an unknown experimental factor could not be ruled out. The earlier analysis of about 600 of the donors excluded roughly 17 rarely observed V segments, including chromosome 9 orphons, because counts were too low. CMV serostatus was the only immune exposure information available for the cohort. Three of the identified cytomegalovirus-associated TCR beta chains were confirmed in vitro to be specific for cytomegalovirus antigens. Because HLA typing was missing for some donors at each locus, association tests included only the typed subset. A total of fewer than 200 TCR beta chains were listed by the study as associated with cytomegalovirus. When HLA alleles, especially DR and DQ, strongly co-occurred, attributing TCR associations to individual alleles was difficult. A later genetic analysis reported fewer N-insertions in productive TCRs among donors in an Asian-associated ancestry cluster than the roughly 700-donor mean. Specific HLA alleles were associated with roughly 16,000 TCR beta sequences at a false discovery rate of 0.05 in a later analysis. According to a later analysis, most CMV-associated TCR beta chains appeared to be HLA-restricted, and the HLA associations seemed to be driven largely by CMV exposure.

The sequence links TRBV7-9 to TRBJ1-5, and possibly TRBD1, on 5 matching bases. The sequenced sample consisted of PBMCs. The receptor comes from a man aged 25 to 40 in good health and CMV-seronegative. The base sequence is TGTGCCAGCAGCTGGGGGGTCAATCAGCCCCAGCATTTT. This codes for CASSWGVNQPQHF.